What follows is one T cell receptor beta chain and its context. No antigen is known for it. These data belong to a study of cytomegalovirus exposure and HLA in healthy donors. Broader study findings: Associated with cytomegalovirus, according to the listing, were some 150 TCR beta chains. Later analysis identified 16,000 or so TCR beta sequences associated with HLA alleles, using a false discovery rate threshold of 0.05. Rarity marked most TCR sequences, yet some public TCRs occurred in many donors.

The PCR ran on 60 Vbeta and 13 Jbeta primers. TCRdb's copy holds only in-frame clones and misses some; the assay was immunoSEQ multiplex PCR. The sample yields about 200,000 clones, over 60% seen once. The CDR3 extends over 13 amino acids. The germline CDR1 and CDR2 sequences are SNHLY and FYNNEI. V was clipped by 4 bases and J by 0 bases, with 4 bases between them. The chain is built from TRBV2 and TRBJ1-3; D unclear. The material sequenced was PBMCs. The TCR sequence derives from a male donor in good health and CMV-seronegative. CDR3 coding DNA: TGTGCCAGCAGTGTCGGCTCTGGAAACACCATATATTTT. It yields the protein CASSVGSGNTIYF.